This entry lists 7 T cell receptor beta chains sequenced from one sample in a study of blood T cell repertoires in COVID-19. The assay was immunoSEQ multiplex PCR, and TCRdb's table has in-frame clones only and misses some. The sample shows under 350,000 clones, around nine tenths of them seen only once. The sample was PBMCs or T cells enriched from blood (not recorded which). Source of these receptors: a man between 60 and 75 years old who had recovered from COVID-19.

The rearrangement uses TRBV19 and TRBJ1-5, with D tentatively TRBD1 (5 bases). Germline CDR1 is LNHDA and CDR2 is SQIVND (reference sequence). V lost 8 bases and J 6 bases, leaving 20 bases between the germline ends. The CDR3 spans 15 residues. The DNA for the CDR3 is TGTGCCAGTGATAGGCTAGGCCCAGGGTTTCAGCCCCAGCATTTT. This sequence encodes CASDRLGPGFQPQHF.

The count of this clone is one. The rearrangement links TRBV5-1 to TRBJ1-4; 9 nucleotides align to TRBD1. CDR1 and CDR2 from the germline V gene are SGHRS and YFSETQ. The CDR3 covers 17 residues. V shed 4 bases, J shed 7 bases, and the junction held 14 bases outside the gene matches. CDR3 sequence reads: CASSQTGGGIESEKLFF. The CDR3 DNA is TGCGCCAGCAGCCAAACAGGGGGCGGGATAGAAAGTGAAAAACTGTTTTTT.

This sequence joins TRBV6-5 and TRBJ2-3; TRBD1 matches at 11 bases. This CDR3 region has 15 residues. Per the germline V gene, CDR1 is MNHEY and CDR2 is SVGAGI. Trimming at V came to 4 bases and at J to 4 bases, leaving 4 bases not matched to a gene. Here the CDR3 reads CASSSPGQGADTQYF. CDR3 DNA: TGTGCCAGCAGTTCGCCGGGACAGGGGGCAGATACGCAGTATTTT.

This chain joins TRBV7-9 and TRBJ1-1; 12 bases agree with TRBD1. Looked up from germline, CDR1 is SEHNR and CDR2 is FQNEAQ (reference sequence). CDR3 length: 15 amino acids. V lost 4 bases to trimming and J lost 3 bases; unmatched junction nucleotides: 3. The DNA for the CDR3 is TGTGCCAGCAGCTCTAGGGACAGGGGGCACACTGAAGCTTTCTTT. It is translated as CASSSRDRGHTEAFF.

The chain has TRBV5-6 and TRBJ2-1; no clear D. This CDR3 has 13 residues. Germline V CDR1 and CDR2: SGHDT, YYEEEE. V was pared by 0 bases and J by 5 bases, with 6 bases between. CDR3 nucleotides: TGTGCCAGCAGCTTGGACAGTAACAATGAGCAGTTCTTC. It is translated as CASSLDSNNEQFF.

This chain links TRBV21-1 with TRBJ2-1; the table calls TRBD1, which could not be checked here. TRBV21-1 is classified as a pseudogene. The length of the CDR3 is 14 residues. The chain's CDR3 is CASSSKQDRDEQFF. In nucleotides, the CDR3 is TGTGCCAGCAGCTCAAAACAGGATCGCGATGAGCAGTTCTTC.

The chain joins TRBV7-9 to TRBJ1-3, with D possibly being TRBD1 (5 bases). Trimming removed 6 bases at V and 0 bases at J, with 12 bases between. This CDR3 spans 15 amino acids. The germline CDR1 and CDR2 sequences are SEHNR and FQNEAQ (reference sequence). The DNA for the CDR3 is TGTGCCAGCAGACTCGACGGACACTCTGGAAACACCATATATTTT. This gives the protein CASRLDGHSGNTIYF.